These T cell receptor beta chains were read from a single sample in a study of PD-1 blockade in classical Hodgkin lymphoma. This table comes from immunoSEQ multiplex PCR, and its TCRdb copy is limited to in-frame clones, with some not included. The sample consists of 20,000 to 25,000 clones, 80% of them appearing once. The material sequenced was CD4+ T cells from blood, taken before the fourth cycle of nivolumab. The receptors derive from a human donor with classical Hodgkin lymphoma. Both conserved end residues are part of each CDR3. The order of the fields is clone size, J gene, V gene, D gene, CDR3 DNA, CDR3 protein. D genes are given only for firm matches. Rows may omit the clone size; those that give it use once, few, many or a size class.

few TRBJ1-2 TRBV18 TRBD1 TGTGCCAGCTCCGGACAGGACTATGGCTACACCTTC CASSGQDYGYTF
NA TRBJ2-3 TRBV5-6 NA TGTGCCAGCAGCCGGCGCAGCACAGATACGCAGTATTTT CASSRRSTDTQYF
few TRBJ2-1 TRBV7-9 TRBD2 TGTGCCAGCAGCCCATCCGGGACTAGCGAGGAGCAGTTCTTC CASSPSGTSEEQFF
NA TRBJ1-1 TRBV29-1 TRBD1 TGCAGCGTCTCCTCGGACAGGGTAAACACTGAAGCTTTCTTT CSVSSDRVNTEAFF
NA TRBJ1-5 TRBV9 NA TGTGCCAGCAGCGTAGCCCGGGACGGCAATCAGCCCCAGCATTTT CASSVARDGNQPQHF
NA TRBJ1-1 TRBV7-2 NA TGTGCCAGCAGCTTAGTCGGAGGGAACACTGAAGCTTTCTTT CASSLVGGNTEAFF
NA TRBJ2-7 TRBV6-1 NA TGTGCCAGCAGTGAAGGAGGGGAACCAGTATACGAGCAGTACTTC CASSEGGEPVYEQYF
few TRBJ2-7 TRBV5-1 NA TGCGCCAGCAGCATGGAGGGCATCCTCTCCTACGAGCAGTACTTC CASSMEGILSYEQYF
NA TRBJ1-2 TRBV7-2 NA TGTGCCAGCAGCTTAGGGACAGCACAACACCAGGGGGGCTACACCTTC CASSLGTAQHQGGYTF
NA TRBJ2-7 TRBV20-1 NA TGCAGTGCCCAAAACCCCTACGAGCAGTACTTC CSAQNPYEQYF
NA TRBJ1-5 TRBV6-5 NA TGTGCCAGCAGACCGGACGGTAGCAATCAGCCCCAGCATTTT CASRPDGSNQPQHF
NA TRBJ1-2 TRBV5-6 NA TGTGCCAGCTCCTCGGGTGACAGAGCGGGGGGCTACACCTTC CASSSGDRAGGYTF